This passage covers 20 T cell receptor beta chains from one sample sequenced in a study of blood T cell repertoires in COVID-19. The repertoire was sequenced with immunoSEQ multiplex PCR; TCRdb's copy has only in-frame clones and lacks some. The sample records over 400,000 clones, around nine tenths being singletons. The specimen was peripheral blood. These receptors all stem from a woman in her 50s with COVID-19, enrolled during active disease.

V gene TRBV30 combines with J gene TRBJ1-6; perhaps TRBD1 as D (5 bases). CDR3 size: 13 residues. Trimming removed 0 bases at V and 10 bases at J, with 10 bases between. In germline, CDR1 is GTSNPN, CDR2 SVGIG (reference sequence). CDR3 nucleotide sequence: TGTGCCTGGAGTGTCCAGGGTTCCTCACCCCTCCACTTT. Translated, it gives CAWSVQGSSPLHF.

The gene calls are TRBV7-9 and TRBJ1-2, with unresolved D. Germline loops: CDR1 SEHNR, CDR2 FQNEAQ (reference sequence). V lost 1 base and J 2 bases, leaving 8 bases between the germline ends. The CDR3 sequence is 14 residues long. CDR3 DNA: TGTGCCAGCAGCTTAGATCCGGGGAACTATGGCTACACCTTC. Protein: CASSLDPGNYGYTF.

V gene TRBV4-1 combines with J gene TRBJ1-1; 8 bases are a match to TRBD1. Losses at the gene ends were 4 bases for V and 1 base for J; bases not matched to a gene: 14. This CDR3 is 18 amino acids long. Germline CDR1 and CDR2: MGHRA and YSYEKL. The CDR3 is CASSPIISRGRKNTEAFF. CDR3 in DNA: TGCGCCAGCAGCCCTATTATCTCCAGGGGGCGGAAGAACACTGAAGCTTTCTTT.

CDR3 amino acids: CASNRQGANTEAFF. The DNA for the CDR3 is TGTGCCAGCAACCGCCAGGGGGCAAACACTGAAGCTTTCTTT. This sequence joins TRBV6-5 and TRBJ1-1, with 8 bases identical to TRBD1. Trimming removed 7 bases from V and 2 bases from J; junction bases left unmatched: 6. The germline V gene has CDR1 MNHEY and CDR2 SVGAGI. The CDR3 is 14 residues long.

This clone appeared a few times. The chain carries TRBV13 and TRBJ2-2; 10 positions match TRBD2. Trimming cost V 2 bases and J 1 base; bases outside gene matches: 7. Germline V CDR1 and CDR2: PRHDT, FYEKMQ (reference sequence). This CDR3 region has 18 residues. CDR3 sequence reads: CASSLTSGVLGNTGELFF. The CDR3 DNA reads as TGTGCCAGCAGCTTAACTAGCGGGGTCTTAGGGAACACCGGGGAGCTGTTTTTT.

V gene TRBV28 combines with J gene TRBJ2-7; D may be TRBD1 (6 bases). The CDR3 is made up of 15 amino acids. With 5 bases removed from V and 2 bases from J, the gap between germline ends came to 16 bases. The V gene's germline CDR1 is MDHEN and CDR2 SYDVKM. CDR3 sequence: CASSHRVKGTYEQYF. DNA for the CDR3: TGTGCCAGCAGTCACAGGGTTAAGGGGACCTACGAGCAGTACTTC.

The J gene is TRBJ2-1, the V gene TRBV5-1; D is perhaps TRBD1 (5 bases). The V gene's germline CDR1 is SGHRS and CDR2 YFSETQ. The CDR3 loop spans 13 amino acids. Trimming pared 8 bases from V and 4 bases from J, leaving 13 bases between. The CDR3 coding sequence is TGCGCCAGTAATAAGACAGCTTACAATGAGCAGTTCTTC. It is translated as CASNKTAYNEQFF. Based on the CDR3 plus reference TRBV5-1 and TRBJ2-1, the full variable domain is KAGVTQTPRYLIKTRGQQVTLSCSPISGHRSVSWYQQTPGQGLQFLFEYFSETQRNKGNFPGRFSGRQFSNSRSEMNVSTLELGDSALYLCASNKTAYNEQFFGPGTRLTVL.

CDR3 sequence: CASSLRDFYTGGYTF. The CDR3 coding sequence is TGTGCCAGCAGCCTTCGGGACTTCTACACTGGGGGCTACACCTTC. V gene TRBV5-4 combines with J gene TRBJ1-2; D possibly corresponds to TRBD1 (5 bases). CDR3 size: 15 residues. The V gene lost 4 bases and the J gene lost 8 bases, with 21 bases spanning the gap. CDR1 SGHNT and CDR2 YYREEE come from the germline V gene (reference sequence).

The chain couples TRBV7-6 to TRBJ2-3, with D perhaps TRBD1 (8 bases). This CDR3 is built from 18 residues. Trimming took off 5 bases at V and 1 base at J, with 22 bases between the two ends. Germline assignment: CDR1 SGHVS and CDR2 FNYEAQ. The CDR3 sequence is CASSTGGARGRGTDTQYF. CDR3 in DNA: TGTGCCAGCAGCACAGGGGGGGCCAGGGGCCGGGGCACAGATACGCAGTATTTT.

The gene calls are TRBV4-1 and TRBJ2-1; no firm D call. The CDR3 is 12 residues long. The germline V and J ends were trimmed by 1 base and 6 bases, with 4 bases remaining between them. Germline V lookup: CDR1 MGHRA, CDR2 YSYEKL. CDR3 sequence reads: CASSQVGNEQFF. As DNA, the CDR3 is TGCGCCAGCAGCCAAGTCGGCAATGAGCAGTTCTTC.

CDR3 sequence (DNA): TGTGCCAGCAGCCGACAGGGGAACGAGCAGTACTTC. Residues: CASSRQGNEQYF. This sequence joins TRBV27 and TRBJ2-7, with TRBD1 matching over 8 bases. CDR1 and CDR2 from the germline V gene are MNHEY and SMNVEV (reference sequence). The CDR3 covers 12 residues. Losses at the gene ends were 6 bases for V and 5 bases for J; bases not matched to a gene: 3.

This clone was recorded once. The rearrangement uses TRBV6-1 and TRBJ2-2, with 8 bases lining up with TRBD1. V lost 3 bases to trimming and J lost 1 base; unmatched junction nucleotides: 1. The CDR3 sequence is 15 residues long. CDR1 is MNHNS, CDR2 SASEGT, per germline. The CDR3 DNA is TGTGCCAGCAGTGAGGGGACAGGGAACACCGGGGAGCTGTTTTTT. It translates to CASSEGTGNTGELFF.

The chain carries TRBV12-3 or TRBV12-4 and TRBJ2-3; D is undetermined. The CDR3 length is 12 residues. The ends were cut back, 7 bases at V and 7 bases at J, with 12 bases in the middle. Here the CDR3 DNA reads TGTGCCAGCACCACCGTGAGGCATACGCAGTATTTT. As protein: CASTTVRHTQYF.

This chain links TRBV9 with TRBJ1-1, with TRBD1 as a possible D gene (5 bases). This CDR3 comprises 15 residues. The V gene lost 3 bases and the J gene lost 2 bases, with 14 bases spanning the gap. Looked up from germline, CDR1 is SGDLS and CDR2 is YYNGEE. CDR3 in amino acids: CASSEGRGINTEAFF. CDR3 bases: TGTGCCAGCAGCGAGGGGAGGGGCATCAACACTGAAGCTTTCTTT.

This rearrangement joins TRBV7-2 to TRBJ1-2; D is perhaps TRBD1 (6 bases). V lost 1 base to trimming and J lost 7 bases, with 13 bases between them. This CDR3 spans 14 amino acids. Germline CDR1 and CDR2: SGHTA and FQGNSA. CDR3 loop: CASSLVGQTGGYTF. CDR3 in DNA: TGTGCCAGCAGCTTAGTCGGACAGACGGGTGGCTACACCTTC.

The CDR3 nucleotides read TGTGCCTGGACCACAGGACCAAGGAACACTGAAGCTTTCTTT. Translation gives CAWTTGPRNTEAFF. This chain connects TRBV30 to TRBJ1-1; tentatively, D is TRBD1 (5 bases). The V end was cut by 4 bases, the J end by 1 base, with 13 bases between. The CDR3 totals 14 residues. Germline V gives CDR1 GTSNPN, CDR2 SVGIG (reference sequence).

V is TRBV25-1 and J is TRBJ2-7, with D perhaps matching TRBD1 (7 bases). CDR1 is MGHDK, CDR2 SYGVNS, per germline. Trimming removed 5 bases from V and 5 bases from J, with 16 bases in between. The CDR3 consists of 14 residues. The CDR3 loop is CASSFRGEVDEQYF. The CDR3 nucleotides read TGTGCCAGCAGTTTCAGGGGGGAGGTGGACGAGCAGTACTTC.

Regarding this clone: The junction departs from the called germline gene at one end, perhaps through a read error. V gene TRBV19 combines with J gene TRBJ2-6; 7 bases are shared with TRBD2. Germline V gene sequence: CDR1 LNHDA, CDR2 SQIVND (reference sequence). This CDR3 is 18 amino acids long. The CDR3 region is CASSISGGLSSEANVLTF. DNA for the CDR3: TGTGCCAGTAGTATTTCGGGAGGACTCTCCTCTGAGGCCAACGTCCTGACTTTC.

The chain is built from TRBV18 and TRBJ2-3, with 8 bases identical to TRBD2. Germline V gives CDR1 KGHSH, CDR2 LQKENI. With V trimmed by 3 bases and J by 0 bases, 5 bases remained unmatched. This CDR3 is 16 amino acids long. CDR3 protein: CASSPPTSVSTDTQYF. CDR3 bases: TGTGCCAGCTCACCGCCGACTAGCGTCAGCACAGATACGCAGTATTTT.

This chain uses TRBV18 with TRBJ1-2; perhaps TRBD1 as D (5 bases). Germline V gene data show CDR1 as KGHSH and CDR2 as LQKENI. V was clipped by 3 bases and J by 0 bases, with 14 bases between them. CDR3 length equals 16 residues. In DNA form, the CDR3 reads TGTGCCAGCTCACCGATGGACACGGGGGCTAACTATGGCTACACCTTC. Protein: CASSPMDTGANYGYTF. Full variable domain (rest looked up from reference TRBV18 and TRBJ1-2): NAGVMQNPRHLVRRRGQEARLRCSPMKGHSHVYWYRQLPEEGLKFMVYLQKENIIDESGMPKERFSAEFPKEGPSILRIQQVVRGDSAAYFCASSPMDTGANYGYTFGSGTRLTVV.